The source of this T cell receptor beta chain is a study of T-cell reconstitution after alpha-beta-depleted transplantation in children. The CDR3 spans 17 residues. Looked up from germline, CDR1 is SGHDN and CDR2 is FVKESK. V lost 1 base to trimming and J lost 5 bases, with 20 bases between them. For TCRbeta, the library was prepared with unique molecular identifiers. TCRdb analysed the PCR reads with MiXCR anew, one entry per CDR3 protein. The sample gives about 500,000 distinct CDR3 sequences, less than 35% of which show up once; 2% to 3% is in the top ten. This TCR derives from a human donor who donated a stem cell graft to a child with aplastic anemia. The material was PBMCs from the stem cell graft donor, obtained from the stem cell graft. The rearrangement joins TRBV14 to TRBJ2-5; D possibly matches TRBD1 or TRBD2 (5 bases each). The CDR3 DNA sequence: TGTGCCAGCAGCCAAGGGTTCTGGGGGAGACCCCAGGAGACCCAGTACTTC. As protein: CASSQGFWGRPQETQYF.